The sequence of this TCR beta chain was determined in a study of technical replicates of blood from several donors. From germline, CDR1 is MDHEN and CDR2 SYDVKM. Trimming pared 5 bases from V and 3 bases from J, leaving 14 bases between. The CDR3 runs 15 residues. Produced via immunoSEQ multiplex PCR; TCRdb's table is partial and in-frame only. The sample lists tens of thousands of clones, nearly 98% occurring once. This rearrangement joins TRBV28 to TRBJ1-5; maybe TRBD1 (5 bases). The sequenced material came from T cells isolated from PBMCs. The source of this sequence is a human donor in good health. The DNA for the CDR3 is TGTGCCAGCAGTGCAGGGATCCCGGTCAATCAGCCCCAGCATTTT. It is translated as CASSAGIPVNQPQHF.